This T cell receptor (beta chain) was recorded in a study of cytotoxic CD8 clonotypes in ibrutinib-treated CLL. About this clone: As yet, its antigen is unknown.

CDR3 length: 18 residues. Germline V CDR1 and CDR2: MDHEN, SYDVKM. J was trimmed by 6 bases and V by 2 bases; bases with no gene match: 8. The protocol was immunoSEQ multiplex PCR, while the TCRdb copy is restricted to in-frame clones and leaves out a portion. Of approximately 5,900 clones listed, roughly 74% are singletons. PBMCs that had been cryopreserved were the source of 2 to 2.5 micrograms of genomic DNA for TCR beta libraries. Broader study findings: Contraction or stability on treatment was seen for public clonotypes, which were uncommon.

The source of this sequence is a human donor with chronic lymphocytic leukemia. Specimen: PBMCs, collected before ibrutinib treatment. This chain connects TRBV28 to TRBJ2-2; 14 bases are a match to TRBD2. The chain's CDR3 is CASSLPGGTSGRAGELFF. In DNA, the CDR3 is TGTGCCAGCAGTTTACCCGGTGGGACTAGCGGGAGAGCCGGGGAGCTGTTTTTT.